This record concerns one TCR beta chain sequence. Documented time point: blood 2 weeks post-SBRT. Treatment given: 15 Gy SBRT to primary tumor, nephrectomy 4 weeks later. This record comes from a study of radiation and T cells in renal cell carcinoma. TCRdb's table, derived via immunoSEQ multiplex PCR, lists solely in-frame clones and lacks some. The sample holds just under 80,000 clones, around 85% seen once. Unmatched junction bases numbered 2, after V lost 4 bases and J lost 0 bases. The CDR3 sequence is 14 residues long. Germline V CDR1 and CDR2: LNHDA, SQIVND (reference sequence). The V and J genes are TRBV19 and TRBJ1-2, with 7 nucleotides matching TRBD1. The clonotype comes from a woman aged 45-60 years with renal cell carcinoma. This sample comprised blood, obtained from a patient whose treatment included radiotherapy and nephrectomy. The CDR3: CASSTDRSNYGYTF. The CDR3 DNA reads as TGTGCCAGTAGTACGGACAGGTCTAACTATGGCTACACCTTC. The complete variable domain, with remaining parts taken from reference TRBV19 and TRBJ1-2, reads DGGITQSPKYLFRKEGQNVTLSCEQNLNHDAMYWYRQDPGQGLRLIYYSQIVNDFQKGDIAEGYSVSREKKESFPLTVTSAQKNPTAFYLCASSTDRSNYGYTFGSGTRLTVV.